The 25 T cell receptor beta chains below all came from one sample that was sequenced in a study of technical replicates of blood from a few donors. Using immunoSEQ multiplex PCR, the repertoire was profiled, and TCRdb retains in-frame clones only, with some absent. Seen here are about 83,000 clones, roughly 92% observed once, and the top ten hold more than 0.2%. The specimen sequenced was T cells isolated from PBMCs. The receptor source for this set is a human donor in good health.

V gene TRBV5-1 combines with J gene TRBJ2-7; 7 nucleotides line up with TRBD1. The CDR3 length is 13 residues. CDR1 SGHRS and CDR2 YFSETQ come from the germline V gene. V was clipped by 2 bases and J by 7 bases; unmatched bases: 6. The CDR3 nucleotides are TGCGCCAGCAGCTTTTACAGGGGTGAAGAGCAGTACTTC. It is translated as CASSFYRGEEQYF. Full variable domain (outside the CDR3, taken from reference TRBV5-1 and TRBJ2-7): KAGVTQTPRYLIKTRGQQVTLSCSPISGHRSVSWYQQTPGQGLQFLFEYFSETQRNKGNFPGRFSGRQFSNSRSEMNVSTLELGDSALYLCASSFYRGEEQYFGPGTRLTVT.

The V gene is TRBV27, the J gene TRBJ1-4; TRBD1 might be the D (5 bases). V lost 7 bases to trimming and J lost 9 bases, with 15 bases between them. Germline loops: CDR1 MNHEY, CDR2 SMNVEV (reference sequence). This CDR3 contains 13 residues. The DNA of the CDR3 is TGTGCCAGCAAGGGGCCGGCAACAAAAAAACTGTTTTTT. Amino acids: CASKGPATKKLFF.

This clone was seen a few times. The chain is built from TRBV2 and TRBJ1-1, with 12 bases that match TRBD1. The CDR3 is 16 residues long. The germline V gene encodes CDR1 SNHLY and CDR2 FYNNEI. The ends lost 10 bases at V and 1 base at J; junction bases unmatched: 10. The CDR3: CAILAGTGGQNTEAFF. The CDR3 DNA follows: TGTGCCATCCTGGCAGGGACAGGGGGCCAGAACACTGAAGCTTTCTTT.

The chain links TRBV6-1 to TRBJ2-5, with TRBD1 as a possible D gene (6 bases). Trimming left V 3 bases short and J 3 bases short, with 14 bases between. Germline CDR1 reads MNHNS; CDR2 reads SASEGT. There are 15 residues in the CDR3. The DNA of the CDR3 is TGTGCCAGCAGTGAGGGTCCAGGGGTGGAAGAGACCCAGTACTTC. Its protein is CASSEGPGVEETQYF.

This chain joins TRBV6-5 and TRBJ1-4, with 10 bases that match TRBD1. V was clipped by 5 bases and J by 8 bases; unmatched bases: 8. The CDR3 length is 15 residues. The germline V gene encodes CDR1 MNHEY and CDR2 SVGAGI. The CDR3, as DNA: TGTGCCAGCAGTCAGGAGACAGGGGGCCGGGAAAAACTGTTTTTT. Protein product: CASSQETGGREKLFF.

This chain joins TRBV14 and TRBJ2-5; TRBD2 is a possible D gene (5 bases). V shed 4 bases and J shed 7 bases, with 10 bases lying between them. CDR1 and CDR2 from the germline V gene are SGHDN and FVKESK. This CDR3 spans 12 amino acids. CDR3: CASSPPAGTQYF. The CDR3 nucleotides are TGTGCCAGCAGCCCCCCGGCGGGGACCCAGTACTTC.

The V call is TRBV6-5, the J call TRBJ1-1; maybe TRBD1 (6 bases). Looked up from germline, CDR1 is MNHEY and CDR2 is SVGAGI. The CDR3 runs 12 residues. V shed 0 bases and J shed 11 bases, with 10 bases lying between them. CDR3 protein: CASSYSSGEAFF. The CDR3 bases are TGTGCCAGCAGTTACTCGTCAGGGGAGGCTTTCTTT.

The chain employs TRBV11-2 and TRBJ2-2; D uncertain. Germline lookup yields CDR1 SGHAT and CDR2 FQNNGV. This CDR3 has 14 amino acids. With 1 base removed from V and 2 bases from J, the gap between germline ends came to 5 bases. This chain's CDR3 is CASSLGLNTGELFF. For the CDR3, the DNA is TGTGCCAGCAGCTTAGGTCTCAACACCGGGGAGCTGTTTTTT.

The rearrangement links TRBV6-5 to TRBJ2-7; maybe TRBD1 (5 bases). Per the germline V gene, CDR1 is MNHEY and CDR2 is SVGAGI. This CDR3 is 14 amino acids long. The V gene lost 7 bases and the J gene lost 5 bases, with 18 bases spanning the gap. The CDR3 protein is CASTEGADRHEQYF. The CDR3 nucleotides read TGTGCCAGCACTGAAGGGGCAGATCGACACGAGCAGTACTTC.

The genes are TRBV19 and TRBJ2-3, with unresolved D. The V end was cut by 3 bases, the J end by 0 bases, with 10 bases between. CDR1 and CDR2 from the germline V gene are LNHDA and SQIVND (reference sequence). The CDR3 is 15 residues long. The DNA for the CDR3 is TGTGCCAGTAGTATTCTCAGGATTAGCACAGATACGCAGTATTTT. It encodes CASSILRISTDTQYF.

J is TRBJ2-1 and V is TRBV9, with D possibly being TRBD1 (5 bases). Trimming removed 4 bases from V and 5 bases from J, with 16 bases in between. This CDR3 comprises 15 residues. Per the germline V gene, CDR1 is SGDLS and CDR2 is YYNGEE. The CDR3, as DNA: TGTGCCAGCAGCCCAGTGGCAGGGATTAACAATGAGCAGTTCTTC. Translating gives CASSPVAGINNEQFF. The full variable domain, in which reference TRBV9 and TRBJ2-1 provide the parts outside the CDR3, is DSGVTQTPKHLITATGQRVTLRCSPRSGDLSVYWYQQSLDQGLQFLIQYYNGEERAKGNILERFSAQQFPDLHSELNLSSLELGDSALYFCASSPVAGINNEQFFGPGTRLTVL.

The V gene is TRBV25-1, the J gene TRBJ2-1; 10 bases are a match to TRBD2. The length of the CDR3 is 15 residues. The V segment lost 8 bases and the J segment 7 bases; nucleotides outside the gene matches: 11. CDR1 is MGHDK and CDR2 is SYGVNS in the germline V gene. The CDR3 reads CASALERGGLNEQFF. The DNA of the CDR3 is TGTGCCAGCGCTCTAGAGCGGGGGGGCCTGAATGAGCAGTTCTTC.

In its sample, this clone was seen a few times. The CDR3 bases are TGCGCCAGCAGCTTGATGGCAGGGAGCAATCAGCCCCAGCATTTT. Protein product: CASSLMAGSNQPQHF. The chain employs TRBV5-1 and TRBJ1-5, with D perhaps TRBD1 (5 bases). Trimming removed 1 base at V and 1 base at J, with 9 bases between. The CDR3 runs 15 residues. Germline V lookup: CDR1 SGHRS, CDR2 YFSETQ.

This chain links TRBV29-1 with TRBJ1-2; D might be TRBD1 (5 bases). Per the germline V gene, CDR1 is SQVTM and CDR2 is ANQGSEA. Trimming removed 4 bases from V and 6 bases from J, with 12 bases in between. The CDR3 spans 12 residues. The CDR3 region is CSVGGPGNGYTF. The CDR3 DNA is TGCAGCGTTGGGGGCCCAGGCAATGGCTACACCTTC.

This rearrangement joins TRBV5-4 to TRBJ2-1; possibly TRBD1 for D (5 bases). The CDR3 spans 15 residues. V was cut by 2 bases and J by 2 bases, with 11 bases left in between. Germline CDR1 and CDR2: SGHNT and YYREEE (reference sequence). The CDR3 here is CASSLSSGTYNEQFF. CDR3 nucleotides: TGTGCCAGCAGCTTATCTTCAGGGACCTACAATGAGCAGTTCTTC.

This clone was recorded a few times. The rearrangement uses TRBV2 and TRBJ1-1, with D maybe TRBD1 (5 bases). CDR1 and CDR2 (germline): SNHLY, FYNNEI. CDR3 length equals 14 residues. V was trimmed by 2 bases and J by 4 bases, leaving 11 bases between them. The CDR3: CASSEREGLTEAFF. For the CDR3, the DNA is TGTGCCAGCAGTGAAAGGGAGGGGCTCACTGAAGCTTTCTTT.

The rearrangement joins TRBV19 to TRBJ1-5; no firm D call. Looked up from germline, CDR1 is LNHDA and CDR2 is SQIVND (reference sequence). V was shortened by 3 bases and J by 4 bases, with 13 bases between the two germline ends. This CDR3 spans 15 amino acids. CDR3 sequence (DNA): TGTGCCAGTAGTATGCCCGGGAACCAGAATCAGCCCCAGCATTTT. It specifies CASSMPGNQNQPQHF.

The rearrangement links TRBV9 to TRBJ2-3; 8 bases line up with TRBD2. With V trimmed by 1 base and J by 2 bases, 9 bases remained unmatched. CDR1 and CDR2 (germline): SGDLS, YYNGEE. The CDR3 length is 17 residues. CDR3 amino acids: CASSVSRSGANTDTQYF. In DNA, the CDR3 is TGTGCCAGCAGCGTATCCCGTAGCGGGGCGAACACAGATACGCAGTATTTT.

The CDR3 DNA sequence: TGTGCCAGCTCCCGGGTAAGGCAGTACTTC. It encodes CASSRVRQYF. The chain has TRBV6-1 and TRBJ2-7; D gene unclear. Trimming left V 8 bases short and J 9 bases short, with 11 bases between. Per the germline V gene, CDR1 is MNHNS and CDR2 is SASEGT. The CDR3 runs 10 residues.

The chain links TRBV18 to TRBJ2-1, with a possible D match to TRBD2 (5 bases). The CDR3 has 14 residues. V was clipped by 4 bases and J by 13 bases, with 20 bases between them. The germline gives CDR1 KGHSH, CDR2 LQKENI. The CDR3 nucleotides read TGTGCCAGCTCACGTCTCGCGGGTGAATTAAGCCAGTTCTTC. Its protein product is CASSRLAGELSQFF.

V usage is TRBV4-1 and J usage is TRBJ1-2, with D unresolved. This CDR3 is 11 amino acids long. Germline V gene data show CDR1 as MGHRA and CDR2 as YSYEKL. Between the trimmed V and J ends, which lost 3 bases and 12 bases, there was a span of 11 bases. The CDR3 DNA follows: TGCGCCAGCAGCCAGGTGTGGGGAGACACCTTC. This encodes CASSQVWGDTF.

The rearrangement links TRBV6-1 to TRBJ2-7; D remains ambiguous. The germline gives CDR1 MNHNS, CDR2 SASEGT. CDR3 length: 13 amino acids. V lost 3 bases and J lost 2, with 8 bases in between. CDR3 residues: CASSDGTTYEQYF. The CDR3, as DNA: TGTGCCAGCAGTGATGGCACAACCTACGAGCAGTACTTC.

The V call is TRBV5-4, the J call TRBJ2-7, with 11 positions matching TRBD2. The V gene's germline CDR1 is SGHNT and CDR2 YYREEE (reference sequence). Trimming took 0 bases from V and 4 from J; bases not matched to a gene: 6. The CDR3 runs 16 residues. The chain's CDR3 is CASSLDPSGGRYEQYF. CDR3 DNA: TGTGCCAGCAGCTTGGACCCTAGCGGGGGGAGGTACGAGCAGTACTTC.

The chain employs TRBV6-5 and TRBJ2-3; TRBD2 agrees at 10 bases. This CDR3 is built from 14 residues. Trimming removed 4 bases from V and 4 bases from J; junction bases left unmatched: 2. In germline, CDR1 is MNHEY, CDR2 SVGAGI. Here the CDR3 reads CASSSGTSADTQYF. The CDR3 region has the DNA TGTGCCAGCAGTTCCGGGACTAGCGCAGATACGCAGTATTTT.

The chain combines TRBV5-1 with TRBJ2-2; D is ambiguous. The CDR3 sequence is 14 residues long. The germline CDR1 and CDR2 sequences are SGHRS and YFSETQ. Trimming took off 0 bases at V and 7 bases at J, with 10 bases between the two ends. CDR3 coding DNA: TGCGCCAGCAGCTTGGGAGGCGACGGCGGGGAGCTGTTTTTT. Translating gives CASSLGGDGGELFF.